This T cell receptor (beta chain) is drawn from a study of T cells after yellow fever vaccination. TCRdb processed the 5' RACE reads anew with MiXCR; each CDR3 protein has one entry. Here the sample spans over 250,000 distinct CDR3 sequences, roughly 4.3% being singletons. The sequences come from PBMCs, collected 5 days after the yellow fever booster vaccination. The clonotype comes from a man younger than 35 who received the YFV17D yellow fever vaccine.

The DNA for the CDR3 is TGTGCCAGCAGCCTTACAGGACGGCTGCAAGAGACCCAGTACTTC. It specifies CASSLTGRLQETQYF. This chain joins TRBV7-8 and TRBJ2-5; weak D call: TRBD1 (5 bases). The CDR3 is made up of 15 amino acids. Germline assignment: CDR1 SGHVS and CDR2 FQNEAQ. V lost 5 bases to trimming and J lost 2 bases, with 15 bases between them.